This TCR beta chain was found in a study of graft-versus-host responses after intestinal transplantation. Overall study findings and caveats: Individuals carrying graft-donor T cell macrochimerism showed high graft-versus-host to host-versus-graft clonal ratios in allografts.

Produced via immunoSEQ multiplex PCR; TCRdb's table is partial and in-frame only. This sample has fewer than 130,000 clones, with 80% to 95% found just once. About this clone: The antigen remains unidentified.

The sequencing here drew on unstimulated CD8+ T cells sorted from spleen or lymph node cells, taken before intestinal transplant. The source of this sequence is a human donor who received an intestinal transplant.

CDR3 bases: TGTGCCAGTAGTATGGTGGGAAATTACGAGCAGTACTTC. Residues: CASSMVGNYEQYF. The V and J genes are TRBV19 and TRBJ2-7, with D unresolved. The V end was cut by 3 bases, the J end by 4 bases, with 10 bases between. The CDR3 is 13 residues long. CDR1 is LNHDA and CDR2 is SQIVND in the germline V gene (reference sequence). Full variable domain (rest looked up from reference TRBV19 and TRBJ2-7): DGGITQSPKYLFRKEGQNVTLSCEQNLNHDAMYWYRQDPGQGLRLIYYSQIVNDFQKGDIAEGYSVSREKKESFPLTVTSAQKNPTAFYLCASSMVGNYEQYFGPGTRLTVT.